This T cell receptor (beta chain) was identified in a study of identifying expanded T cells in peripheral blood. Concerning this clone: No antigen is known for it.

Assay used: immunoSEQ multiplex PCR; TCRdb lists only in-frame clones, some missing. The sample comprises over 70,000 clones, about 88% of which are singletons, and around 20% rests with the top ten. During the collection period, no donor immune events like infections were recorded. Study observations and caveats: Across healthy donors, higher total template counts meant significantly greater roughly 2-week count variance.

CDR3 length: 15 amino acids. Per germline, CDR1 SGHTS and CDR2 YDEGEE. The V gene end was trimmed by 4 bases and the J gene end by 2 bases; junction bases not matched to a gene: 8. The receptor comes from a person between 18 and 75 years old in good health. Sequencing input: blood. The V gene is TRBV5-8, the J gene TRBJ2-7, with 8 bases fitting TRBD1. The CDR3 region has the DNA TGTGCCAGCAGCAGACGGACAGGGTCCACCTACGAGCAGTACTTC. Residues: CASSRRTGSTYEQYF. The whole variable domain, remainder taken from reference TRBV5-8 and TRBJ2-7, is EAGVTQSPTHLIKTRGQQATLRCSPISGHTSVYWYQQALGLGLQFLLWYDEGEERNRGNFPPRFSGRQFPNYSSELNVNALELEDSALYLCASSRRTGSTYEQYFGPGTRLTVT.